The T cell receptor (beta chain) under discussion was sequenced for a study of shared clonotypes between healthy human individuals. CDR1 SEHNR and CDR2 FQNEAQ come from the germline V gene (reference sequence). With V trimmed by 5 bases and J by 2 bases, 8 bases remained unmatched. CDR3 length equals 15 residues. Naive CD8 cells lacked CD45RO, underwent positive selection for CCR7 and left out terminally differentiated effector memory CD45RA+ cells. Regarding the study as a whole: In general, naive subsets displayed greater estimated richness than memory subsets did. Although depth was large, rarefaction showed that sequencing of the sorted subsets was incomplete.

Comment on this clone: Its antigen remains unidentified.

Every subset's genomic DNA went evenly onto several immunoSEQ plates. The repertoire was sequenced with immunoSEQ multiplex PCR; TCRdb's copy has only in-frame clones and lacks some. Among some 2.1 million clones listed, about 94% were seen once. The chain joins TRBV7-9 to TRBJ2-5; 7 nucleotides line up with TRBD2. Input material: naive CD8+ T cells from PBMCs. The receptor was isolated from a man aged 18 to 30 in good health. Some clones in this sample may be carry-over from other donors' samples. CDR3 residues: CASSRPLGLQETQYF. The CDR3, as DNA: TGTGCCAGCAGCAGACCATTGGGACTACAAGAGACCCAGTACTTC.